This T cell receptor (beta chain) was sequenced during a study of cytomegalovirus exposure and HLA in healthy donors. About the research overall: Some 200 million T cells yielded around 100 million unique TCR beta sequences, as an earlier analysis found.

Whole-study results and caveats: In a later analysis, compared with equally common non-associated chains, HLA-associated beta chains were more expanded. As a later analysis showed, several of the most significant clusters appeared to be linked to common viral pathogens. Roughly even sequencing depth across donors was the assumption behind the presence/absence analyses.

Trimming removed 8 bases from V and 6 bases from J; junction bases left unmatched: 8. Looked up from germline, CDR1 is LNHNV and CDR2 is YYDKDF (reference sequence). This CDR3 is built from 14 residues. As to this clone: The antigen is undetermined.

This PCR relied on a set of 60 Vbeta primers and 13 Jbeta primers. Clones were sequenced by immunoSEQ multiplex PCR, and TCRdb holds only the in-frame ones, with some missing. Of around 150,000 clones listed, 78% are singletons. The sequenced sample was PBMCs. The chain couples TRBV15 to TRBJ2-2; 8 bases are shared with TRBD2. This receptor was taken from a male donor in good health and CMV-seronegative. The CDR3 protein is CATVPGGHSGELFF. In nucleotides, the CDR3 is TGTGCCACCGTCCCGGGGGGGCATTCCGGGGAGCTGTTTTTT.